This T cell receptor beta chain stems from a study of blood T cell repertoires in COVID-19. Whole-study context: Sources were T cells, B-cell-depleted T cells, or PBMCs; the material itself was cDNA or gDNA.

In the source study's methods: Quantification of nucleated cells was approximated via reference gene primer amplification. The protocol was immunoSEQ multiplex PCR, while the TCRdb copy is restricted to in-frame clones and leaves out a portion. The DNA gave D and trimming, while V, J and clone size come from that table. The sample records some 150,000 clones, under 90% being singletons. Germline CDR1 reads GTSNPN; CDR2 reads SVGIG (reference sequence). The V end was cut by 0 bases, the J end by 8 bases, with 13 bases between. The CDR3 is made up of 13 amino acids. This TCR was sampled from a woman in her fifties or sixties with active or convalescent COVID-19. The chain uses TRBV30 and TRBJ1-2; D not certain. Sequencing was performed on peripheral blood. The CDR3 DNA reads as TGTGCCTGGAGTGTACTCGTGGAGTTAGGCTACACCTTC. It translates to CAWSVLVELGYTF.